The rows below give T cell receptor beta chains drawn from one sample of a study of T cell changes during pregnancy in multiple sclerosis. Clones were sequenced by immunoSEQ multiplex PCR, and TCRdb holds only the in-frame ones, with some missing. Of about 75,000 clones listed, about 89% were seen once; the top ten hold approximately 0.88%. The sample here was peripheral blood, taken in the first trimester of pregnancy. These receptors all stem from a female donor in good health, enrolled as a control in a pregnancy study. Both conserved end residues are part of each CDR3. A D gene is named only where the DNA matches it firmly. Only part of the rows carry a size: once, few, many, or a class if the clone is expanded.

CDR3nt: TGTGCCAGTAGCCTGGCAGGGGGATACAATGAGCAGTTCTTC
CDR3aa: CASSLAGGYNEQFF
abundance: .
v_gene: TRBV19
d_gene: TRBD1
j_gene: TRBJ2-1

CDR3nt: TGCGCCAGCAGCCAACGGGGACTAGTTATCGATGAGCAGTTCTTC
CDR3aa: CASSQRGLVIDEQFF
abundance: .
v_gene: TRBV4-3
d_gene: TRBD2
j_gene: TRBJ2-1

CDR3nt: TGTGCCAGCAGTTTACGACGCCTCGTGGAGGGATATAGCAATCAGCCCCAGCATTTT
CDR3aa: CASSLRRLVEGYSNQPQHF
abundance: .
v_gene: TRBV28
d_gene: .
j_gene: TRBJ1-5

CDR3nt: TGTGCCAGCAGTGCGGTTCTTTACAGGGGCACTGAAGCTTTCTTT
CDR3aa: CASSAVLYRGTEAFF
abundance: .
v_gene: TRBV6-4
d_gene: TRBD1
j_gene: TRBJ1-1

CDR3nt: TGTGCCAGCAGCGGGACTAGCGGGACGGATGAGCAGTTCTTC
CDR3aa: CASSGTSGTDEQFF
abundance: .
v_gene: TRBV7-2
d_gene: TRBD2
j_gene: TRBJ2-1

CDR3nt: TGTGCCAGCAGCCAAGGAGAAAACACCATATATTTT
CDR3aa: CASSQGENTIYF
abundance: .
v_gene: TRBV4-2
d_gene: .
j_gene: TRBJ1-3

CDR3nt: TGTGCCAGCAGCGACCGACAGGGTATGCCAGATACGCAGTATTTT
CDR3aa: CASSDRQGMPDTQYF
abundance: .
v_gene: TRBV13
d_gene: TRBD1
j_gene: TRBJ2-3

CDR3nt: TGTGCCATCGCCGGGACAGGGGACGAGCAGTACTTC
CDR3aa: CAIAGTGDEQYF
abundance: .
v_gene: TRBV10-3
d_gene: TRBD1
j_gene: TRBJ2-7

CDR3nt: TGTGCCAGCAGCCCAGTGGGACAGGGGGCCTACAATGAGCAGTTCTTC
CDR3aa: CASSPVGQGAYNEQFF
abundance: .
v_gene: TRBV7-2
d_gene: TRBD1
j_gene: TRBJ2-1

CDR3nt: TGTGCCAGCAGTTCCCACACAGGGTATGGCTACACCTTC
CDR3aa: CASSSHTGYGYTF
abundance: .
v_gene: TRBV27
d_gene: .
j_gene: TRBJ1-2

CDR3nt: TGCGCCAGCAGTTATGGTAGGGGGACAGTGAACACTGAAGCTTTCTTT
CDR3aa: CASSYGRGTVNTEAFF
abundance: .
v_gene: TRBV5-1
d_gene: TRBD1
j_gene: TRBJ1-1

CDR3nt: TGTGCCAGCAGCGTAGCGACAGGGTTGAACACTGAAGCTTTCTTT
CDR3aa: CASSVATGLNTEAFF
abundance: few
v_gene: TRBV9
d_gene: TRBD1
j_gene: TRBJ1-1

CDR3nt: TGTGCCAGCCAGGGGAGCAAAAACATTCAGTACTTC
CDR3aa: CASQGSKNIQYF
abundance: .
v_gene: TRBV28
d_gene: .
j_gene: TRBJ2-4